This T cell receptor beta chain was identified during a study of T cells in women clearing cervical HPV infection. General study points: Controls had more TRBV6-7 (0.16%) than cases (approximately 0.11%).

This CDR3 region has 13 residues. The germline V gene has CDR1 SNHLY and CDR2 FYNNEI. Points on this clone: The antigen remains unidentified. The CDR3 extends 3 residues past the end of the read, so its final part is completed from the germline J gene.

Clones were sequenced by immunoSEQ multiplex PCR, and TCRdb holds only the in-frame ones, with some missing. The table gives 20,000 to 25,000 clones; the top ten clones make up 12% of it. This sequence originates from a woman aged 18 to 75 with a cervical HPV16 infection that either progressed to CIN3+ or cleared (not recorded which). The source material was blood buffy coat. The chain carries TRBV2 and TRBJ1-4; the D gene is possibly TRBD1 (6 bases). CDR3 loop: CASTRDISFELFF. The covered CDR3 bases are TGTGCCAGCACCCGGGACATATCCTTTGAA.